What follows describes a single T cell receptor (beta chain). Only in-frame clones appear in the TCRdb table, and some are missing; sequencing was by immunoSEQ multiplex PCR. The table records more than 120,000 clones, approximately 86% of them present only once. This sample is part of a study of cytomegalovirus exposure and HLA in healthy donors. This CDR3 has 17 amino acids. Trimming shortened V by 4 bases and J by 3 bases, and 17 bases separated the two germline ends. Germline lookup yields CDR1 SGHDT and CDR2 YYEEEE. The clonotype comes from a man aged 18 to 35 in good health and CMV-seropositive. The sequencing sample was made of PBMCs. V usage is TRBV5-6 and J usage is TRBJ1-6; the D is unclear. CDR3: CASSPRTAAGYNSPLHF. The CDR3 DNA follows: TGTGCCAGCAGCCCGAGGACGGCAGCGGGCTATAATTCACCCCTCCACTTT. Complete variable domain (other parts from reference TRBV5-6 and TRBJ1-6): DAGVTQSPTHLIKTRGQQVTLRCSPKSGHDTVSWYQQALGQGPQFIFQYYEEEERQRGNFPDRFSGHQFPNYSSELNVNALLLGDSALYLCASSPRTAAGYNSPLHFGNGTRLTVT.